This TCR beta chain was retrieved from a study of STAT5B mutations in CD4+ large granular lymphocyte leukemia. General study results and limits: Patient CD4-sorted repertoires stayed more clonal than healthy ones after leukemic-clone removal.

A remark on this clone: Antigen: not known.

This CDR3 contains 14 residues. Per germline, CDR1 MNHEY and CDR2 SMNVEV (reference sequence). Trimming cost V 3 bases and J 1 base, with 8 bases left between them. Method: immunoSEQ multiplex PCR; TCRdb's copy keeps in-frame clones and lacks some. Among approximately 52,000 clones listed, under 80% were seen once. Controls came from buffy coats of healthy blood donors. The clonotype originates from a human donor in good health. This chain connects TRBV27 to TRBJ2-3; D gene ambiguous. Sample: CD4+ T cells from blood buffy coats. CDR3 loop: CASSLGGGTDTQYF. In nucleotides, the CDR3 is TGTGCCAGCAGTTTGGGTGGGGGCACAGATACGCAGTATTTT.